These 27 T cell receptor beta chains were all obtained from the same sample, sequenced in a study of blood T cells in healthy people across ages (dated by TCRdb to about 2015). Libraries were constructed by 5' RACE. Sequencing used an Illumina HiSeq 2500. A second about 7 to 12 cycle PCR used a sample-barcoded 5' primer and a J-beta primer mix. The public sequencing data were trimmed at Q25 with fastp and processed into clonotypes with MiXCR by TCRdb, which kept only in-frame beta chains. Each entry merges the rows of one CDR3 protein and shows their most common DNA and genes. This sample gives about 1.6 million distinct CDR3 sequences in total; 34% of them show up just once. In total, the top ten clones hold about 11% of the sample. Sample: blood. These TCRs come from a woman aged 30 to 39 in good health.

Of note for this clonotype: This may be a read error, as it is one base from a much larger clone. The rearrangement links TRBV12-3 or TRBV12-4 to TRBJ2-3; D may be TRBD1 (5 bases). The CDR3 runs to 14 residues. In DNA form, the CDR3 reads TGTGCCAGCAGCACCAGGGTAGAGCTAGATGCGCAGTATTTT. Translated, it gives CASSTRVELDAQYF.

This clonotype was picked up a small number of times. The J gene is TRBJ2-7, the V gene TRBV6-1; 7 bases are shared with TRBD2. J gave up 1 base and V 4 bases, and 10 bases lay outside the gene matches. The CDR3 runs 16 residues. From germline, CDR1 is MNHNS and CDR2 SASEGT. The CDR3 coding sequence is TGTGCCAGCAGTGCGGATTCTAGCGGAACGTCCTACGAGCAGTACTTC. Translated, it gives CASSADSSGTSYEQYF.

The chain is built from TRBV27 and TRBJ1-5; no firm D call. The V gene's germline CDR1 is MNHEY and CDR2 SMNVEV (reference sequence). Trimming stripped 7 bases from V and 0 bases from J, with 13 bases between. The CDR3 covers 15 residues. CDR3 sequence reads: CASTPSYYSNQPQHF. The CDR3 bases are TGTGCCAGCACCCCAAGCTATTATAGCAATCAGCCCCAGCATTTT.

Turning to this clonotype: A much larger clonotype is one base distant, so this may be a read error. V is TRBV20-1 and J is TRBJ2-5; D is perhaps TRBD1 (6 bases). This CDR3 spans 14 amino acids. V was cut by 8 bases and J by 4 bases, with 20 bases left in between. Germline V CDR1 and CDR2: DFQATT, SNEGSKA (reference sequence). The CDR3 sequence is CSTPVLLGAETQYF. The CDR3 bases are TGCAGTACTCCGGTTTTACTGGGGGCAGAGACCCAGTACTTC.

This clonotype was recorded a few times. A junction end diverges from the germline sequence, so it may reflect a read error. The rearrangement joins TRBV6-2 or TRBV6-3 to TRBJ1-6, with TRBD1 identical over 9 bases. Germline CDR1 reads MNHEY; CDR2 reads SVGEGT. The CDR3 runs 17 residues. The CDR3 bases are TGTGCCAGTAGTTACGGGGACAGGGTCGACTATAATTCACCCCTCCACTTT. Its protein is CASSYGDRVDYNSPLHF.

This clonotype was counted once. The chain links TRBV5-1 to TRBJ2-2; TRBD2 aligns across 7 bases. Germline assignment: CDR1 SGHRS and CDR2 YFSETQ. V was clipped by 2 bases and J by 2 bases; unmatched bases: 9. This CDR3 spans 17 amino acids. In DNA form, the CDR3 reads TGCGCCAGCAGCTTTTACTCCCTAGCGGCTAACACCGGGGAGCTGTTTTTT. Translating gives CASSFYSLAANTGELFF.

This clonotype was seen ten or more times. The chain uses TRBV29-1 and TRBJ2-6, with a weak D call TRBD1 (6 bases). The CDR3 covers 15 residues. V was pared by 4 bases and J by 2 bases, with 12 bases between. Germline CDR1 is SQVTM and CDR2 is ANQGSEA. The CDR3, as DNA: TGCAGCGTTGTGGATCAGGGGCCTGGGGCCAACGTCCTGACTTTC. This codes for CSVVDQGPGANVLTF. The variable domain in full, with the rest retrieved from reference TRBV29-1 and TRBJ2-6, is SAVISQKPSRDICQRGTSLTIQCQVDSQVTMMFWYRQQPGQSLTLIATANQGSEATYESGFVIDKFPISRPNLTFSTLTVSNMSPEDSSIYLCSVVDQGPGANVLTFGAGSRLTVL.

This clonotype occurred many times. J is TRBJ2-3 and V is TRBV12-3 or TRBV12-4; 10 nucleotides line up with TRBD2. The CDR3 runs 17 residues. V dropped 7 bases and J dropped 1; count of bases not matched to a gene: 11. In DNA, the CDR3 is TGTGCCAGCAACGTAGCGGGAGGCGGTGGAGGCACAGATACGCAGTATTTT. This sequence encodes CASNVAGGGGGTDTQYF.

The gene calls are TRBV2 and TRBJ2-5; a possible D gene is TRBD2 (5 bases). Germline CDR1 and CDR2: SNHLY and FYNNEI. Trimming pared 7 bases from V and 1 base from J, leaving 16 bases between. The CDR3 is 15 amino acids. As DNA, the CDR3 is TGTGCCAGCATTTTAAGCGGAGAGGGCCAAGAGACCCAGTACTTC. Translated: CASILSGEGQETQYF.

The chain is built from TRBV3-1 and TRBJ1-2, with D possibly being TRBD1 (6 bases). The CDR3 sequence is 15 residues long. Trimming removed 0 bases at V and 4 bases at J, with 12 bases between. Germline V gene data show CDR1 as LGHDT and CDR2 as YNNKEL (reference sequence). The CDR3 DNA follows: TGTGCCAGCAGCCAAGAGTGGGGGGCCAGCTATGGCTACACCTTC. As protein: CASSQEWGASYGYTF.

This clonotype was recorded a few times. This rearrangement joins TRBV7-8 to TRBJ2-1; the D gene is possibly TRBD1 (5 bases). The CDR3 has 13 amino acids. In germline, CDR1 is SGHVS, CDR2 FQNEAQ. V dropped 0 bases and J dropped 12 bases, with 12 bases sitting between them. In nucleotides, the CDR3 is TGTGCCAGCAGCTTAGCGCTAAAGGGGCCGCAGTTCTTC. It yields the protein CASSLALKGPQFF.

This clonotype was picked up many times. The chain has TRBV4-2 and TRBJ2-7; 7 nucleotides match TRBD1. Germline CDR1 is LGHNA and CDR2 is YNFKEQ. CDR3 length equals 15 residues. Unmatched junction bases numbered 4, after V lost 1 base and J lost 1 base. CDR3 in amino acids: CASSQGQGESYEQYF. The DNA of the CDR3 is TGTGCCAGCAGCCAAGGACAGGGTGAATCCTACGAGCAGTACTTC.

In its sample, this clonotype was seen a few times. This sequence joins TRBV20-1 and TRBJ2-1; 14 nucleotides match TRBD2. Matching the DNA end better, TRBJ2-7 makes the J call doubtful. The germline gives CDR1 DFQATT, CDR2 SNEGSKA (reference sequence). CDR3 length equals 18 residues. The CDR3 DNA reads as TGCAGTGCTAGAGATCTCGGGACTAGCGGGAGTTGGACGAATGAGCAGTACTTC. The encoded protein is CSARDLGTSGSWTNEQYF.

The CDR3 sequence: CASSATTAYQDTQYF. As DNA, the CDR3 is TGTGCCAGCAGTGCTACGACAGCTTACCAAGACACCCAGTACTTC. The V and J genes are TRBV25-1 and TRBJ2-7; D is perhaps TRBD1 (5 bases). V lost 4 bases to trimming and J lost 10 bases, with 23 bases between them. Looked up from germline, CDR1 is MGHDK and CDR2 is SYGVNS. This CDR3 spans 15 amino acids.

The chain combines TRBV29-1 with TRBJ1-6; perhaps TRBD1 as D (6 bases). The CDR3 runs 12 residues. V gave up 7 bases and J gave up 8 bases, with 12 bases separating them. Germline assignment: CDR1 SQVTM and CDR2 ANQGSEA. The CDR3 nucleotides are TGCAGCGCACGGGAGGGGGATTCACCCCTCCACTTT. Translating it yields CSAREGDSPLHF.

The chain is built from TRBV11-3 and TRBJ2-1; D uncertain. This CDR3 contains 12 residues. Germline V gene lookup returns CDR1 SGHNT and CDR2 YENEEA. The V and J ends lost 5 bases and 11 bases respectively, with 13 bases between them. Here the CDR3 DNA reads TGTGCCAGCAGCCAGAAGGGCAGTCAGCAGTTCTTC. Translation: CASSQKGSQQFF.

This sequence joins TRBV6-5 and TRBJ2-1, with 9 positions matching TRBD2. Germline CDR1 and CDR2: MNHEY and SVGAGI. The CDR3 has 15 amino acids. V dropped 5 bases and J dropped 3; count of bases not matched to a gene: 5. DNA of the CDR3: TGTGCCAGCAGTCGACGACTAGCGGACTACAATGAGCAGTTCTTC. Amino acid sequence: CASSRRLADYNEQFF.

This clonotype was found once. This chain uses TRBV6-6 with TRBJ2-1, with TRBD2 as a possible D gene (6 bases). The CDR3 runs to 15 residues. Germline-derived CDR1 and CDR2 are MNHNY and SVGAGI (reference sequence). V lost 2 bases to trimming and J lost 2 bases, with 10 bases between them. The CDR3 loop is CASSYGAGTYNEQFF. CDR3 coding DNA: TGTGCCAGCAGTTACGGGGCGGGGACCTACAATGAGCAGTTCTTC.

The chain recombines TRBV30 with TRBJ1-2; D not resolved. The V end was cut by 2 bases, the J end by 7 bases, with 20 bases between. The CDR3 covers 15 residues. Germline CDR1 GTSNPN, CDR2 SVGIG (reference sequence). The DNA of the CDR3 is TGTGCCTGGAGTTTCGCCCGTGAGGGATTGGGTGGCTACACCTTC. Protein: CAWSFAREGLGGYTF.

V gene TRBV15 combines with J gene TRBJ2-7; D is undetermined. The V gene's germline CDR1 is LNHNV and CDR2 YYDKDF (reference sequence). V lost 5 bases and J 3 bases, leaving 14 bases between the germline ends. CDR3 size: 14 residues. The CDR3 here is CATSDPPSSYEQYF. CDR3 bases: TGTGCCACCAGCGATCCCCCCAGCAGCTACGAGCAGTACTTC.

In DNA form, the CDR3 reads TGCAGTGCTAGAGAGGTGGAATACGAGCAGTACTTC. This translates into CSAREVEYEQYF. This chain connects TRBV20-1 to TRBJ2-7; no clear D. Trimming pared 0 bases from V and 4 bases from J, leaving 7 bases between. Germline-derived CDR1 and CDR2 are DFQATT and SNEGSKA (reference sequence). The CDR3 totals 12 residues.

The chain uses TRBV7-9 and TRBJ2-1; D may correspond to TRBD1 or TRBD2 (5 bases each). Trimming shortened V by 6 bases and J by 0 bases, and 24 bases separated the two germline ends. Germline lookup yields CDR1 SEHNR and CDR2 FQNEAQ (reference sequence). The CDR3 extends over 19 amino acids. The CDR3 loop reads CASRSGAGTTKSSYNEQFF. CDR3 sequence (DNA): TGTGCCAGCAGGTCAGGAGCCGGGACGACTAAGAGCTCCTACAATGAGCAGTTCTTC.

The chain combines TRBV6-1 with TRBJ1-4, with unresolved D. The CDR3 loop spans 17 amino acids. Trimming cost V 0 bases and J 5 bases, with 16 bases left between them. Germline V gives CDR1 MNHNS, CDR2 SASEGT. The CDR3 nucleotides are TGTGCCAGCAGTGAAGCGCGAGACACTTTTACGAATGAAAAACTGTTTTTT. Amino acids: CASSEARDTFTNEKLFF.

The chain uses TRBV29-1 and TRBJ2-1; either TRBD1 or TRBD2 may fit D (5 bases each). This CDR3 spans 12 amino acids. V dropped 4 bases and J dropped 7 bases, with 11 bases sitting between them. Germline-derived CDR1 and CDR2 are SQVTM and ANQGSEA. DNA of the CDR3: TGCAGCGTTGGGGGGTTGATAAATGAGCAGTTCTTC. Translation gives CSVGGLINEQFF.

This chain's CDR3 is CASSESSRVGGQYF. The CDR3 bases are TGCGCCAGCAGTGAGTCCTCGAGAGTTGGAGGGCAGTACTTC. The rearrangement uses TRBV10-2 and TRBJ2-5; D might be TRBD2 (6 bases). Trimming took off 0 bases at V and 11 bases at J, with 16 bases between the two ends. CDR3 size: 14 residues. Germline CDR1 WSHSY, CDR2 SAAADI.

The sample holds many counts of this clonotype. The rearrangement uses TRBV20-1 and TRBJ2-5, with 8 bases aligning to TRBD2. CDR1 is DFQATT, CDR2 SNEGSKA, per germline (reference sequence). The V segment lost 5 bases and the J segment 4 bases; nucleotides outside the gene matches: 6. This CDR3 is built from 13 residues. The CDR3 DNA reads TGCAGTGCTTCCTCGGGGGGGCGAGAGACCCAGTACTTC. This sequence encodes CSASSGGRETQYF.

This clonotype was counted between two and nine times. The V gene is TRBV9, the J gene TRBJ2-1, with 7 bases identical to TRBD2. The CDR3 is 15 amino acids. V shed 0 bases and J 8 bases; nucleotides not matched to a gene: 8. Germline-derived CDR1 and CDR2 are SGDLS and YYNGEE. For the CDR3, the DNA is TGTGCCAGCAGCGTAGAGGGGCGGGAGAACGATGAGCAGTTCTTC. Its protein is CASSVEGRENDEQFF.